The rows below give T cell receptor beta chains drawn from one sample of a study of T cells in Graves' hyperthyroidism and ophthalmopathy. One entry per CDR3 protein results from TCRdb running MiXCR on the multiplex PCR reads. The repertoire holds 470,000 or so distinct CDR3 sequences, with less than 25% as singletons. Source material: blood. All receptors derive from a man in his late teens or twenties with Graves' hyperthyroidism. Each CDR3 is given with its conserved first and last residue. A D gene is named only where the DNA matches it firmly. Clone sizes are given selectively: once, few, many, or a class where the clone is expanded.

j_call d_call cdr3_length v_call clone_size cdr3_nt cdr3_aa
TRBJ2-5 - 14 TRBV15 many TGTGCCACCAGCAGAGGAGGGGACCAAGAGACCCAGTACTTC CATSRGGDQETQYF
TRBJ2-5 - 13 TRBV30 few TGTGCCTGGAGTGCTGACGGCCAAGAGACCCAGTACTTC CAWSADGQETQYF
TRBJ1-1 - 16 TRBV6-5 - TGTGCCAGCAGTTCGGCATGGGGAGGAGGGAACACTGAAGCTTTCTTT CASSSAWGGGNTEAFF
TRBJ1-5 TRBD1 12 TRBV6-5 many TGTGCCTGCGGACAGGGTGGTCAGCCCCAGCATTTT CACGQGGQPQHF
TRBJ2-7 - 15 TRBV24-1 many TGTGCCACCAGTGATTTGTCCAGGGTCCACTACGAGCAGTACTTC CATSDLSRVHYEQYF
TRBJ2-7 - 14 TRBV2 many TGTGCCAGCAGATTGCAACAGGGTGCCTACGAGCAGTACTTC CASRLQQGAYEQYF
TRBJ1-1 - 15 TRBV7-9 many TGTGCCAGCAGCCACCGATTGGACAGGAACACTGAAGCTTTCTTT CASSHRLDRNTEAFF
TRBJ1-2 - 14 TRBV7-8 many TGTGCCAGCAGCCCAGGGTACAGGGACTATGGCTACACCTTC CASSPGYRDYGYTF
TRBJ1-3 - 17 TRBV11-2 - TGTGCCAGCAGCCCACTCCCAAAAGGGGCTTCAGGAAACACCATATATTTT CASSPLPKGASGNTIYF
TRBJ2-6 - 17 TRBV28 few TGTGCCAGCAGTTCCCCTAGACTGAACTCTGGGGCCAACGTCCTGACTTTC CASSSPRLNSGANVLTF
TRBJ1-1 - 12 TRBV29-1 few TGCAGCGTTGGACAGTCTGCACTGAAAGCTTTCTTT CSVGQSALKAFF
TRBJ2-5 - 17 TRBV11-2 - TGTGCCAGCAGTCGAATTCGCCAATTGACACTACGAGAGACCCAGTACTTC CASSRIRQLTLRETQYF
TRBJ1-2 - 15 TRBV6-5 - TGTGCCAGCAGTTACCAAGGGGCGGGCGCGGGCGGCTACACCTTC CASSYQGAGAGGYTF
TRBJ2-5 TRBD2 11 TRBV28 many TGCGGGAGCGGGGTTCTGGAGACCCAGTACTTC CGSGVLETQYF
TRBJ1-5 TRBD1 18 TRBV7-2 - TGTGCCAGCAGCTTAGCGATTCAAGAGGGGACAGGGGGTCAGCCCCAGCATTTT CASSLAIQEGTGGQPQHF
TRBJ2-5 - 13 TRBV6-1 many TGTGCCAGCAGCGGTCCGGGGCAAGAGACCCAGTACTTC CASSGPGQETQYF
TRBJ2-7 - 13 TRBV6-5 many TGTGCCAGCAGCCCGGGGGCCTACTACGAGCAGTACTTC CASSPGAYYEQYF
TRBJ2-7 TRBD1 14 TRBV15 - TGTGCCACCAGCAGAGAAACAGGGGCTTACGAGCAGTACTTC CATSRETGAYEQYF
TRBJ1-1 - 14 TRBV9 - TGTGCCAGCAGCCCCGTGGGCAAAATACATGAAGCTTTCTTT CASSPVGKIHEAFF
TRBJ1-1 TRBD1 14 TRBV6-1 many TGTGCCAGCAGTATGGTCCAGGGGGTAACTGAAGCTTTCTTT CASSMVQGVTEAFF
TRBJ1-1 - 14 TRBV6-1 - TGTGCCAGCAGTGAGTTGCCGATCTACCTTGAAGCTTTCTTT CASSELPIYLEAFF
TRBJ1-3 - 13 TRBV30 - TGTGCCTGCCCCTTGGGGATTGGAAACACCATATATTTT CACPLGIGNTIYF
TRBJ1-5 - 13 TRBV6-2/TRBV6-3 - TGTGCCAGCAGTCAACTCTACAATCAGCCCCAGCATTTT CASSQLYNQPQHF
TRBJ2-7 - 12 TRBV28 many TGTGCCAGCAGTTTGCCCGGGGGCGAGCAGTACTTC CASSLPGGEQYF
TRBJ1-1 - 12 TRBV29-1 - TGCAGTGGTAGACAGTCGAACACTGAAGCTTTCTTT CSGRQSNTEAFF
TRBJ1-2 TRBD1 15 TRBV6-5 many TGTGCCAGCAGACATCGGGGGACAGACCTCTATGGCTACACCTTC CASRHRGTDLYGYTF
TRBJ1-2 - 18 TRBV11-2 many TGTGCCAGCAGCTTAGAAGCAGGGTTAGGTATCATGGACTATGGCTACACCTTC CASSLEAGLGIMDYGYTF
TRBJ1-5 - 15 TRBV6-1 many TGTGCCAGCAGTCCCCAGGGGCCGAGCAATCAGCCCCAGCATTTT CASSPQGPSNQPQHF
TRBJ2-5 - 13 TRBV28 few TGTGCCAGCAGTTTAAGGGACGCAGAGACCCAGTACTTC CASSLRDAETQYF